This T cell receptor (beta chain) was sequenced for a study of shared clonotypes between healthy human individuals. In the authors' methods: ImmunoSEQ junction-only sequences lacked quality scores, so their filtering differed. Repertoires were generated with immunoSEQ multiplex PCR, while TCRdb's copy carries only in-frame clones and drops some. That table furnishes V, J and clone size, whereas the DNA furnished D and trimming. The sample carries over a million clones, roughly 80% recorded once. Notes on this clone: Its antigen remains unknown.

The CDR3 extends over 15 amino acids. With 3 bases removed from V and 4 bases from J, the gap between germline ends came to 12 bases. Germline V lookup: CDR1 MDHEN, CDR2 SYDVKM. CD45RA+ naive and CD45RA-negative memory subsets were separated from CD4+ cells. Study-wide results and limits: It was the non-shared clonotypes that had lower generation probabilities than clonotypes shared by all four donors.

Input material: memory CD4+ T cells sorted from blood. Described subset: CD45RA-negative fraction. The TCR sequence derives from a man between 18 and 29 years old in good health. V gene TRBV28 combines with J gene TRBJ2-2; TRBD1 might be the D (6 bases). The CDR3 protein is CASSLGAKGTGELFF. Written as DNA, the CDR3 is TGTGCCAGCAGTTTGGGGGCTAAAGGCACCGGGGAGCTGTTTTTT.